This TCR beta chain emerged from a study of blood T cell repertoires in COVID-19. Study summary: From the United States, Italy and Spain came samples of acute and convalescent COVID-19. Nucleic acid was either cDNA or gDNA, and it came from T cells, B-cell-depleted T cells, or PBMCs.

J was trimmed by 6 bases and V by 4 bases; bases with no gene match: 13. Germline V gene lookup returns CDR1 SGHRS and CDR2 YFSETQ. This CDR3 spans 15 amino acids. In terms of age and location, participants ranged from roughly 18 to 90 years and lived in about two dozen US areas. Grouping used clinical history reported by participants in a survey and questionnaire. The table came from immunoSEQ multiplex PCR; TCRdb's copy has only in-frame clones and leaves some out. The data contain 200,000 to 250,000 clones, 70% to 90% of them singletons. The chain employs TRBV5-1 and TRBJ2-7, with TRBD2 matching over 7 bases. This receptor was taken from a man aged 35-49 years who had recovered from COVID-19. Sequencing input: PBMCs or T cells enriched from blood (not recorded which). CDR3 sequence (DNA): TGCGCCAGCAGCCCCCCGGCTAGCGGAGCGGGCGAGCAGTACTTC. Its translation: CASSPPASGAGEQYF.